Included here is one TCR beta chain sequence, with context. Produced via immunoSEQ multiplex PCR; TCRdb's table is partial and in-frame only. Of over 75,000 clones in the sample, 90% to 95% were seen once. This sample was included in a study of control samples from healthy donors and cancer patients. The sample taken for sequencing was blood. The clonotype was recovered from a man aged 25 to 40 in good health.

DNA of the CDR3: TGCGCCAGCAGCCACCAGGGCCTCTCAACCTACGAGCAGTACTTC. Amino acids: CASSHQGLSTYEQYF. This sequence joins TRBV4-1 and TRBJ2-7; TRBD1 is a possible D gene (5 bases). Germline CDR1 reads MGHRA; CDR2 reads YSYEKL. This CDR3 contains 15 residues. V gave up 3 bases and J gave up 2 bases, with 14 bases separating them.